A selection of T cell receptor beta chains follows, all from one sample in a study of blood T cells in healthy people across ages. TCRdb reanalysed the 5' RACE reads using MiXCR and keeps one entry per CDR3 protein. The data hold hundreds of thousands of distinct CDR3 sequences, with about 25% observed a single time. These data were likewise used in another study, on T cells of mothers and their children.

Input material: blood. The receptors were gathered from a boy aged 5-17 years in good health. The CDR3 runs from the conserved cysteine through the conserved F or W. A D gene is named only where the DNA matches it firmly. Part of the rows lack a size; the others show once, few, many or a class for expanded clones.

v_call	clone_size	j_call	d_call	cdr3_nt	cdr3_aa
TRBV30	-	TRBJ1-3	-	TGTGCCTGGAAAGGGTTGAACACCATATATTTT	CAWKGLNTIYF
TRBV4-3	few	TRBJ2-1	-	TGCGCCAGCAGCCGTTCTTGGGCGGGGTGGGGCAATGAGCAGTTCTTC	CASSRSWAGWGNEQFF
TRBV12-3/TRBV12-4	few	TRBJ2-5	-	TGTGCCAGCAGCCACGGATTAGCGAAAGAGACCCAGTACTTC	CASSHGLAKETQYF
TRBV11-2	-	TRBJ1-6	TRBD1	TGTGCCAGCAGCCCGCGGACAGGGGTTTCACCCCTCCACTTT	CASSPRTGVSPLHF
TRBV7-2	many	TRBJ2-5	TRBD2	TGTGCCAGCAGCTTAGTAGGGGCTAGCGGGGGGGAGACCCAGTACTTC	CASSLVGASGGETQYF
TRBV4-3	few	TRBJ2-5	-	TGCGCCAGCAGCCAAGATGCGCAGGGTGAAGAGACCCAGTACTTC	CASSQDAQGEETQYF
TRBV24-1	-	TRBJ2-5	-	TGTGCCACCAGTGATCGGAGAACCCAAGAGACCCAGTACTTC	CATSDRRTQETQYF
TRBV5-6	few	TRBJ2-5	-	TGTGCCAGCAGCTTACAGGGTCTCTTGTACTTC	CASSLQGLLYF
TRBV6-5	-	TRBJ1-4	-	TGTGCCGGCAGTTACGTTTTGGGGATTAATGAAAAACTGTTTTTT	CAGSYVLGINEKLFF
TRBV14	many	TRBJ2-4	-	TGTGCCAGCAGCCAATGGGGGGCCTCAGCCAAAAACATTCAGTACTTC	CASSQWGASAKNIQYF
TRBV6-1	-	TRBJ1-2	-	TGTGCCAGCAGTGAAGGACCCAGGACGGTTACACATGGCTACACCTTC	CASSEGPRTVTHGYTF
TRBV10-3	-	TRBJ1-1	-	TGTGCCTACGGCACGTTGACGCGGCTTTTGAACACTGAAGCTTTCTTT	CAYGTLTRLLNTEAFF
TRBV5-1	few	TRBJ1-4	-	TGCGCCAGCAGCCCCTGGGACGCTAATGAAAAACTGTTTTTT	CASSPWDANEKLFF
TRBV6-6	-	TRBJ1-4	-	TGTGCCAGCAGTAACACCTTTACAGGGAATGAAAAACTGTTTTTT	CASSNTFTGNEKLFF
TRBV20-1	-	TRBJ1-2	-	TGCAGTGCTAGAGATACGGGTGGAGGGGATGGCTACACCTTC	CSARDTGGGDGYTF
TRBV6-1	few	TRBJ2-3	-	TGTGCCAGCAGCCCGGGACCCTACACAGATACGCAGTATTTT	CASSPGPYTDTQYF
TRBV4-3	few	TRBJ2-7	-	TGCGCCAGCAGCCAAGGACGCTCAGGCAACTACGAGCAGTACTTC	CASSQGRSGNYEQYF
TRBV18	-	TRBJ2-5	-	TGTGCCAGCTCACCCGTTGGGGGCTCACTCGGAGAGACCCAGTACTTC	CASSPVGGSLGETQYF
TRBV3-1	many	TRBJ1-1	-	TGTGCCAGCAGCCCAGCGATAGTTACATCTGAAGCTTTCTTT	CASSPAIVTSEAFF
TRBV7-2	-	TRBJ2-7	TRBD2	TGTGCCAGCAGCGGACCGACTAGCGGGGGAAACTACGAGCAGTACTTC	CASSGPTSGGNYEQYF
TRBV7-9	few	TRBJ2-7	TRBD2	TGTGCCAGCAGCTCCTGGACTAGCGGGAGGTCCTACGAGCAGTACTTC	CASSSWTSGRSYEQYF
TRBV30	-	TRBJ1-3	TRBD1	TGTGCCTGGAGGAACGGACAGGGGCTCTCTGGAAACACCATATATTTT	CAWRNGQGLSGNTIYF